These 24 T cell receptor beta chains were all obtained from the same sample, sequenced in a study of blood T cells in healthy people across ages. Combining a sample-barcoded 5' primer with a J-beta primer mix, a second PCR ran for about 6 to 12 cycles. TCRdb itself ran the 5' RACE reads through MiXCR, one entry per CDR3 protein. Among 2 million or so distinct CDR3 sequences listed, roughly 50% were seen once. The source material was blood. Receptors originate from a woman aged 40 to 50 in good health.

V gene TRBV5-1 combines with J gene TRBJ1-5; 9 nucleotides line up with TRBD1. The junction had 9 bases not matched to a gene; V was cut back by 0 bases and J by 5 bases. The CDR3 spans 17 residues. Germline V CDR1 and CDR2: SGHRS, YFSETQ. The CDR3: CASSLAPGQGIDQPQHF. CDR3 nucleotide sequence: TGCGCCAGCAGCTTGGCTCCGGGACAGGGTATCGATCAGCCCCAGCATTTT.

The rearrangement uses TRBV15 and TRBJ2-7; no reliable D call. V was trimmed by 1 base and J by 6 bases, leaving 13 bases between them. In germline, CDR1 is LNHNV, CDR2 YYDKDF (reference sequence). This CDR3 contains 14 residues. The CDR3 sequence is CATSRGQIGVEQYF. As DNA, the CDR3 is TGTGCCACCAGCAGAGGACAAATTGGGGTCGAGCAGTACTTC.

This clonotype was observed a few times. This chain joins TRBV29-1 and TRBJ1-2; the match to TRBD1 covers 8 bases. The ends lost 7 bases at V and 1 base at J; junction bases unmatched: 8. This CDR3 is built from 14 residues. Germline V gene lookup returns CDR1 SQVTM and CDR2 ANQGSEA. CDR3 sequence: CSAPDRAFNYGYTF. CDR3 in DNA: TGCAGCGCCCCGGACAGGGCCTTTAACTATGGCTACACCTTC.

The chain employs TRBV28 and TRBJ2-4, with a weak D call TRBD2 (7 bases). Germline loops: CDR1 MDHEN, CDR2 SYDVKM. This CDR3 has 14 amino acids. The V gene lost 6 bases and the J gene lost 3 bases, with 12 bases spanning the gap. The CDR3 DNA reads as TGTGCCAGCAGGCCGAGGGGGGGCAAAAACATTCAGTACTTC. This codes for CASRPRGGKNIQYF.

The chain uses TRBV14 and TRBJ2-4; D possibly corresponds to TRBD2 (6 bases). Trimming stripped 1 base from V and 5 bases from J, with 6 bases between. The CDR3 contains 13 residues. The germline gives CDR1 SGHDN, CDR2 FVKESK. CDR3: CASSQGLENIQYF. For the CDR3, the DNA is TGTGCCAGCAGCCAAGGACTAGAAAACATTCAGTACTTC.

This chain uses TRBV5-1 with TRBJ1-2; weak D call: TRBD1 (5 bases). The CDR3 spans 13 residues. CDR1 is SGHRS, CDR2 YFSETQ, per germline. Trimming took off 3 bases at V and 2 bases at J, with 8 bases between the two ends. In DNA form, the CDR3 reads TGCGCCAGCAGCTCCCGGGACAACTATGGCTACACCTTC. Protein product: CASSSRDNYGYTF. Complete variable domain (other parts from reference TRBV5-1 and TRBJ1-2): KAGVTQTPRYLIKTRGQQVTLSCSPISGHRSVSWYQQTPGQGLQFLFEYFSETQRNKGNFPGRFSGRQFSNSRSEMNVSTLELGDSALYLCASSSRDNYGYTFGSGTRLTVV.

The rearrangement joins TRBV5-5 to TRBJ2-1, with 9 bases lining up with TRBD1. Germline V gene data show CDR1 as SGHKS and CDR2 as YYEKEE (reference sequence). V gave up 4 bases and J gave up 12 bases; unmatched junction bases: 8. This CDR3 spans 13 amino acids. The CDR3: CASSPGQGTTQFF. CDR3 nucleotide sequence: TGTGCCAGCAGCCCTGGACAGGGGACGACGCAGTTCTTC.

The chain has TRBV5-1 and TRBJ1-4; 8 bases are a match to TRBD1. This CDR3 has 15 amino acids. CDR1 and CDR2 (germline): SGHRS, YFSETQ. The V gene end was trimmed by 3 bases and the J gene end by 5 bases; junction bases not matched to a gene: 6. CDR3 in amino acids: CASSSGQGGNEKLFF. In nucleotides, the CDR3 is TGCGCCAGCAGCTCCGGACAGGGTGGAAATGAAAAACTGTTTTTT.

The chain combines TRBV12-3 or TRBV12-4 with TRBJ2-7; D may match TRBD1 or TRBD2 (5 bases each). The J call is uncertain, as TRBJ2-5 better fits the DNA end. This CDR3 comprises 16 residues. The CDR3 reads CASSQKRDWGKQTQYF. Here the CDR3 DNA reads TGTGCCAGCAGCCAGAAAAGGGATTGGGGGAAACAGACCCAGTACTTC.

About this clonotype: At one end, the junction sequence differs from germline, possibly due to a read error. The chain is built from TRBV5-5 and TRBJ2-7; weak D call: TRBD1 (5 bases). The length of the CDR3 is 12 residues. Germline lookup yields CDR1 SGHKS and CDR2 YYEKEE (reference sequence). The CDR3 DNA follows: TGTGTCAGCAGCTTAGGGGTGTGCGAGCAGTACTTC. Translation gives CVSSLGVCEQYF.

This chain joins TRBV7-9 and TRBJ1-6; D is ambiguous. V was trimmed by 3 bases and J by 11 bases, leaving 8 bases between them. Germline assignment: CDR1 SEHNR and CDR2 FQNEAQ (reference sequence). CDR3 length: 12 residues. The CDR3 loop is CASSFVRAPLHF. The CDR3 DNA reads TGTGCCAGCAGCTTCGTTCGGGCACCCCTCCACTTT.

The V and J genes are TRBV20-1 and TRBJ1-1; 8 bases map to TRBD1. Germline V gene lookup returns CDR1 DFQATT and CDR2 SNEGSKA (reference sequence). The CDR3 runs to 13 residues. The V gene end was trimmed by 4 bases and the J gene end by 4 bases; junction bases not matched to a gene: 5. The chain's CDR3 is CSATNRGFTEAFF. The CDR3 DNA sequence: TGCAGTGCTACCAACAGGGGGTTCACTGAAGCTTTCTTT.

CDR3: CRWRRMNTEAFF. CDR3 DNA: TGCAGGTGGAGGAGAATGAACACTGAAGCTTTCTTT. The J gene is TRBJ1-1, the V gene TRBV20-1, with D hard to call. The CDR3 runs 12 residues. In germline, CDR1 is DFQATT, CDR2 SNEGSKA (reference sequence).

This clonotype was seen a few times. The chain couples TRBV20-1 to TRBJ2-7; 13 bases are a match to TRBD2. Germline trimming cut 4 bases from V and 10 bases from J; bases unmatched to any gene: 16. In germline, CDR1 is DFQATT, CDR2 SNEGSKA (reference sequence). This CDR3 spans 16 amino acids. The CDR3 protein is CSANPTSGGAREAQYF. In nucleotides, the CDR3 is TGCAGTGCTAACCCAACTAGCGGGGGGGCCAGGGAGGCCCAGTACTTC.

J is TRBJ2-7 and V is TRBV20-1; D ambiguous. Trimming left V 0 bases short and J 1 base short, with 7 bases between. Looked up from germline, CDR1 is DFQATT and CDR2 is SNEGSKA (reference sequence). The length of the CDR3 is 13 residues. DNA of the CDR3: TGCAGTGCTAGAGATATCAGTTCCTACGAGCAGTACTTC. Translated: CSARDISSYEQYF.

The CDR3 bases are TGCGCCAGCAGCTGGACTAGCGGGGGGGCTGCAGATACGCAGTATTTT. It encodes CASSWTSGGAADTQYF. The chain is built from TRBV5-1 and TRBJ2-3; TRBD2 aligns across 15 bases. This CDR3 is 16 amino acids long. Germline V lookup: CDR1 SGHRS, CDR2 YFSETQ. Losses at the gene ends were 3 bases for V and 4 bases for J; bases not matched to a gene: 3.

This clonotype was observed at least ten times. The gene calls are TRBV7-6 and TRBJ2-5; unclear D gene. Per germline, CDR1 SGHVS and CDR2 FNYEAQ. This CDR3 is 15 amino acids long. The ends were cut back, 1 base at V and 2 bases at J, with 11 bases in the middle. The CDR3 reads CASSLGLGRQETQYF. The DNA of the CDR3 is TGTGCCAGCAGCTTAGGTTTAGGACGTCAAGAGACCCAGTACTTC.

The chain uses TRBV5-1 and TRBJ2-4; D uncertain. Trimming stripped 3 bases from V and 13 bases from J, with 23 bases between. Germline loops: CDR1 SGHRS, CDR2 YFSETQ. This CDR3 region has 15 residues. CDR3 sequence: CASSSAGQTYNEQYF. The CDR3, as DNA: TGCGCCAGCAGCTCAGCAGGCCAGACTTACAATGAGCAGTACTTC.

This chain links TRBV29-1 with TRBJ1-2, with D unresolved. The CDR3 is made up of 10 amino acids. V was pared by 4 bases and J by 7 bases, with 7 bases between. From germline, CDR1 is SQVTM and CDR2 ANQGSEA. In nucleotides, the CDR3 is TGCAGCGTTGGGGGTACTGGCTACACCTTC. Protein sequence: CSVGGTGYTF.

This clonotype was found once. This may arise from a read error, as a much more abundant clone is one base away. The chain joins TRBV29-1 to TRBJ2-7; the D gene is possibly TRBD1 (6 bases). CDR1 is SQVTM and CDR2 is ANQGSEA in the germline V gene. The CDR3 length is 10 residues. V lost 4 bases and J 12 bases, leaving 13 bases between the germline ends. The CDR3 spells CSVVSDRVYF. As DNA, the CDR3 is TGCAGCGTTGTTTCGGACAGAGTGTACTTC.

This clonotype was seen more than once but under ten times. The V and J genes are TRBV4-3 and TRBJ2-3, with D possibly being TRBD2 (7 bases). V shed 4 bases and J shed 3 bases, with 17 bases lying between them. This CDR3 has 16 residues. The V gene's germline CDR1 is LGHNA and CDR2 YSLEER. The CDR3 here is CASSRYSGGLTDTQYF. In nucleotides, the CDR3 is TGCGCCAGCAGCCGGTACTCGGGGGGCCTTACAGATACGCAGTATTTT.

This clonotype was seen a few times. The J gene is TRBJ2-3, the V gene TRBV6-5; 8 bases fit TRBD2. CDR1 is MNHEY, CDR2 SVGAGI, per germline. The junction had 11 bases not matched to a gene; V was cut back by 0 bases and J by 3 bases. CDR3 length equals 18 residues. The DNA for the CDR3 is TGTGCCAGCAGTTACTCGAACCAAGCGGGGGTAGTTACAGATACGCAGTATTTT. Its translation: CASSYSNQAGVVTDTQYF.

This clonotype was seen only a few times. The CDR3 nucleotides read TGCGCCAGCAGCCAAGATCGGGCCAGCGTGTCGGAGACCCAGTACTTC. Encoded protein: CASSQDRASVSETQYF. This chain uses TRBV4-3 with TRBJ2-5; D is unclear. Looked up from germline, CDR1 is LGHNA and CDR2 is YSLEER. The ends were cut back, 0 bases at V and 5 bases at J, with 16 bases in the middle. The CDR3 is 16 residues long.

In this sample, this clonotype turned up a few times. The chain recombines TRBV5-1 with TRBJ2-7; tentatively, D is TRBD2 (6 bases). The V end lost 2 bases, the J end lost 7 bases, and 13 bases lay between the germline ends. CDR3 length equals 13 residues. The germline gives CDR1 SGHRS, CDR2 YFSETQ. The CDR3, as DNA: TGCGCCAGCAGCTTCCTCGGGGGTCGGGAGCAGTACTTC. Encoded protein: CASSFLGGREQYF.